This T cell receptor (beta chain) is from a study of blood T cell repertoires in COVID-19. Study-level background: The United States, Italy and Spain were the sources of the acute and convalescent COVID-19 samples. T cells, B-cell-depleted T cells, or PBMCs provided the cDNA or gDNA that served as material.

This CDR3 has 16 amino acids. CDR1 and CDR2 from the germline V gene are MDHEN and SYDVKM. The trim removed 6 bases at V and 6 bases at J, leaving 10 bases unmatched. Per the study methods: The assay estimated nucleated cells by amplifying reference gene primers. Here immunoSEQ multiplex PCR was the method, and the copy in TCRdb shows in-frame clones only, minus some. For V, J and clone size, that table is used; D and trimming come from the DNA. Of about 190,000 clones listed, 75% to 90% are singletons. This receptor was identified in a man in his forties with acute or convalescent COVID-19. J is TRBJ2-2 and V is TRBV28; TRBD2 matches 10 bases. Sample: peripheral blood. CDR3 sequence: CASSPRSGGAPGELFF. CDR3 DNA: TGTGCCAGCAGCCCACGGAGCGGGGGGGCCCCCGGGGAGCTGTTTTTT.